These T cell receptor beta chains were read from a single sample in a study of blood T cells in healthy people across ages. A single record per CDR3 protein comes from TCRdb applying MiXCR to the 5' RACE reads. The sample consists of fewer than 1,200,000 distinct CDR3 sequences, roughly a quarter of them appearing once. Another study also made use of these data, one on T cells of mothers and their children.

Material: blood. All receptors derive from a girl aged 2-10 years in good health. The CDR3 runs from the conserved cysteine through the conserved F or W. D genes are given only for firm matches. Not all rows give a size; the values are once, few, many and, for expanded clones, a class.

few	TRBV4-3	.	11	TRBJ2-1	TGCTTGACGGGCTGGAGCAATGAGCAGTTCTTC	CLTGWSNEQFF
.	TRBV7-2	TRBD2	15	TRBJ2-7	TGTGCCAGCAGCATCACTAGCGGGGAGACCTACGAGCAGTACTTC	CASSITSGETYEQYF
many	TRBV5-1	TRBD1	13	TRBJ2-4	TGCGCCAGCAGCCTGGCGACAGGGGGAAACGAGTACTTC	CASSLATGGNEYF
.	TRBV20-1	.	15	TRBJ2-1	TGCAGTGCTAGAGATCGGGTCGTCTCCTACAATGAGCAGTTCTTC	CSARDRVVSYNEQFF
few	TRBV28	.	17	TRBJ2-5	TGTGCCAGCAGCCCCTCACGGGATTGGACGGCCCAAGAGACCCAGTACTTC	CASSPSRDWTAQETQYF
.	TRBV27	.	15	TRBJ2-7	TGTGCCAGCAGCCCCCCGGGGGCCTACCCCCCCGAGCAGTACTTC	CASSPPGAYPPEQYF
many	TRBV6-5	TRBD1	18	TRBJ2-1	TGTGCCAGCAGTTACTCGATAGGGACAGGGGGCATCGGTAATGAGCAGTTCTTC	CASSYSIGTGGIGNEQFF
.	TRBV12-3/TRBV12-4	.	14	TRBJ2-7	TGTGCCAGCACCCAGATCGGGATCTCCTACGAGCAGTACTTC	CASTQIGISYEQYF
few	TRBV7-2	TRBD1	15	TRBJ2-7	TGTGCCAGCAGCCATGGACAGGGAGGACCCTACGAGCAGTACTTC	CASSHGQGGPYEQYF
.	TRBV7-2	.	15	TRBJ2-1	TGTGCCAGCAGCTTCTCGCGTCCTACATACAATGAGCAGTTCTTC	CASSFSRPTYNEQFF
few	TRBV29-1	.	15	TRBJ2-3	TGCAGCGTTGTCCGGAACACCGGCGTCACAGATACGCAGTATTTT	CSVVRNTGVTDTQYF
.	TRBV12-3/TRBV12-4	.	14	TRBJ2-3	TGTGCCAGCAGTTGGACATCCAGCACAGATACGCAGTATTTT	CASSWTSSTDTQYF
.	TRBV29-1	.	11	TRBJ2-7	TGCAGCGTTGACCGAGGGGCGAAGCAGTACTTC	CSVDRGAKQYF
.	TRBV9	.	16	TRBJ2-7	TGTGCCAGCAGCGGAGGACCTCCTTTTGGGGCCTACGAGCAGTACTTC	CASSGGPPFGAYEQYF
.	TRBV25-1	TRBD1	12	TRBJ1-2	TGTGCCACCGCAGGGGGCTACTATGGCTACACCTTC	CATAGGYYGYTF
.	TRBV29-1	TRBD2	15	TRBJ2-2	TGCAGCGCCTACGGGAGCGGGGGAAACACCGGGGAGCTGTTTTTT	CSAYGSGGNTGELFF
.	TRBV28	.	14	TRBJ2-7	TGTGCCAGCAGTTTTACTGACGGGGCCTACGAGCAGTACTTC	CASSFTDGAYEQYF
.	TRBV5-1	.	15	TRBJ2-5	TGCGCCAGCAAGGCAGGGGGGTCTCCAGGAGAGACCCAGTACTTC	CASKAGGSPGETQYF
many	TRBV5-1	.	13	TRBJ1-2	TGTGCCAGCAGTTTAGAGGGGGGCTATGGCTACACCTTC	CASSLEGGYGYTF
.	TRBV20-1	TRBD1	16	TRBJ2-3	TGCAGTGCCACCCCGTCGGGACAGACTCTCACAGATACGCAGTATTTT	CSATPSGQTLTDTQYF
few	TRBV4-2	.	12	TRBJ2-7	TGTGCCAGCAGCCAAGGGCAGAGCGAGCAGTACTTC	CASSQGQSEQYF
.	TRBV7-2	TRBD2	15	TRBJ2-1	TGTGCCAGCAGCTTAGCAGGACTAGCGGAGAATGAGCAGTTCTTC	CASSLAGLAENEQFF
few	TRBV4-1	.	13	TRBJ2-7	TGCGCCAGCAGCCAACAATCAGAGTACGAGCAGTACTTC	CASSQQSEYEQYF
few	TRBV6-6	.	16	TRBJ2-3	TGTGCCAGCAACAGGGATGGGGTCCTTAGCACAGATACGCAGTATTTT	CASNRDGVLSTDTQYF
few	TRBV7-2	.	15	TRBJ2-5	TGTGCCAGCAGCCCCCCGCACAGCCTAGGGGAGACCCAGTACTTC	CASSPPHSLGETQYF
.	TRBV5-1	.	16	TRBJ2-5	TGCGCCAGCAGCTTGGCCCCGGGACCAAAGCAAGAGACCCAGTACTTC	CASSLAPGPKQETQYF
.	TRBV20-1	.	15	TRBJ2-1	TGCAGTGCTAGAGATATAGTGTGGGGATACAATGAGCAGTTCTTC	CSARDIVWGYNEQFF
.	TRBV7-8	TRBD2	14	TRBJ2-7	TGTGCCAGCAGTACTAGCGGACGAGTCTACGAGCAGTACTTC	CASSTSGRVYEQYF
few	TRBV6-5	.	13	TRBJ2-5	TGTGCCAGCAGTTACAGTCTGCGTGAGACCCAGTACTTC	CASSYSLRETQYF
.	TRBV12-3/TRBV12-4	.	13	TRBJ2-3	TGTGCCAGCGGGTCGATGGGAGTTGATACGCAGTATTTT	CASGSMGVDTQYF
.	TRBV6-5	.	14	TRBJ1-5	TGTGCCAGCAGTTACTCGCCGGCGAATCAGCCCCAGCATTTT	CASSYSPANQPQHF
.	TRBV27	.	18	TRBJ2-6	TGTGCCAGTACGACCCTAACGGGCTTATCCTCTGGGGCCAACGTCCTGACTTTC	CASTTLTGLSSGANVLTF
few	TRBV20-1	.	14	TRBJ2-1	TGCAGTGCCGAGTCGCTAGCAGATTACAATGAGCAGTTCTTC	CSAESLADYNEQFF
.	TRBV11-2	.	17	TRBJ2-1	TGTGCCAGCAGCTTAAGCTTGGGGGGGGCTACATACAATGAGCAGTTCTTC	CASSLSLGGATYNEQFF
few	TRBV7-2	.	16	TRBJ2-5	TGTGCCAGCAGCTTCAGTCCTGCCCGGGGCCTAGAGACCCAGTACTTC	CASSFSPARGLETQYF
few	TRBV5-6	.	15	TRBJ1-2	TGTGCCAGCAGCTTAGGAGCAGGGGTCTTCTATGGCTACACCTTC	CASSLGAGVFYGYTF
few	TRBV6-2/TRBV6-3	TRBD1	16	TRBJ1-2	TGTGCCAGCAGACGAGGACAGGGTGCGGATGACTATGGCTACACCTTC	CASRRGQGADDYGYTF
.	TRBV7-6	.	16	TRBJ2-1	TGTGCCAGCAGCTTAGAGTTTGGGGACTTCACCAATGAGCAGTTCTTC	CASSLEFGDFTNEQFF
few	TRBV29-1	.	15	TRBJ2-6	TGCAGCGTCCTAACATTCTACTCTGGGGCCAACGTCCTGACTTTC	CSVLTFYSGANVLTF
.	TRBV28	.	15	TRBJ2-5	TGTGCCAGCAGCTCCCCCAGGGCCCCCCAAGAGACCCAGTACTTC	CASSSPRAPQETQYF
.	TRBV6-6	.	13	TRBJ2-7	TGTGCCAGCAGTTACTCGATGGAGTACGAGCAGTACTTC	CASSYSMEYEQYF
few	TRBV29-1	.	12	TRBJ1-1	TGCAGCATGGTTACAGGAGTACCTGAAGCTTTCTTT	CSMVTGVPEAFF
.	TRBV13	.	16	TRBJ2-1	TGTGCCAGCAGCTTCCGCGGGGTGACCTCCTACAATGAGCAGTTCTTC	CASSFRGVTSYNEQFF
few	TRBV14	.	15	TRBJ1-1	TGTGCCAGCAGCCCTCGGGTTAGGGGTAACACTGAAGCTTTCTTT	CASSPRVRGNTEAFF
.	TRBV12-3/TRBV12-4	TRBD2	14	TRBJ2-2	TGTGCCAGCAGTGAGACTAGCAATACCGGGGAGCTGTTTTTT	CASSETSNTGELFF
.	TRBV5-1	.	15	TRBJ1-1	TGCGCCAGCAGCTTAATCCAGGGAGATAACACTGAAGCTTTCTTT	CASSLIQGDNTEAFF
few	TRBV4-1	.	16	TRBJ2-5	TGCGCCAGCAGCCAAGTAAATGGCGGGATAGAAGAGACCCAGTACTTC	CASSQVNGGIEETQYF
.	TRBV19	TRBD2	15	TRBJ2-1	TGTGCCAGTAGTATCGGGACTAGCTCCTACAATGAGCAGTTCTTC	CASSIGTSSYNEQFF
few	TRBV11-2	TRBD2	15	TRBJ2-7	TGTGCCAGCAGCCCGGACCCGGGACTAGGCCACGAGCAGTACTTC	CASSPDPGLGHEQYF